This T cell receptor beta chain appears in the sequencing data of a study of cytomegalovirus exposure and HLA in healthy donors. Findings and caveats of the study: The authors listed around 150 TCR beta chains as cytomegalovirus-associated.

CDR3 length: 15 amino acids. J was trimmed by 5 bases and V by 2 bases; bases with no gene match: 7. Germline assignment: CDR1 LNHNV and CDR2 YYDKDF (reference sequence). A note on this clone: Its antigen is undetermined.

TCRdb keeps only in-frame clones here, not all; method: immunoSEQ multiplex PCR. The sample gives approximately 150,000 clones, around 85% of which show up once; about 2.1% is in the top ten. Sequenced: PBMCs. This chain links TRBV15 with TRBJ2-5; 8 positions agree with TRBD2. This TCR was recovered from a man aged 30 to 45 in good health and CMV-seropositive. The CDR3 DNA reads as TGTGCCACCAGCAGAACGGGGGGGCCTGGGGAGACCCAGTACTTC. This translates into CATSRTGGPGETQYF.